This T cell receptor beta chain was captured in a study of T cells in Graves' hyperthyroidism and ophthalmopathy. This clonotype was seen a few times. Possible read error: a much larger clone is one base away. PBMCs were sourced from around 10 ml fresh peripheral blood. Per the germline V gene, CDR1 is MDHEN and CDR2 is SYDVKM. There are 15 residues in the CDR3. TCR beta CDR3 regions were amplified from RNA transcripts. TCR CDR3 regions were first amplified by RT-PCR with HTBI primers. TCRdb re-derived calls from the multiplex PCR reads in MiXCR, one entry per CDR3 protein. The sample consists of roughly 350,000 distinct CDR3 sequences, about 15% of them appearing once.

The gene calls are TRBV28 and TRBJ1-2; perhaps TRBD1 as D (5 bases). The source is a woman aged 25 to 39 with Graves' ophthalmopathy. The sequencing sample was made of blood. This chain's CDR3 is CTSSLGGAKNYGYTF. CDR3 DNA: TGTACCAGCAGTTTGGGTGGGGCGAAAAACTATGGCTACACCTTC.